This T cell receptor (beta chain) was retrieved from a study of T-cell memory formation after mild COVID-19. Across the whole study: There were largely donor-specific TCR clusters.

CDR1 SGDLS and CDR2 YYNGEE come from the germline V gene. The CDR3 has 20 residues. V shed 3 bases, J shed 3 bases, and the junction held 21 bases outside the gene matches. About this clonotype itself: The antigen remains unidentified.

Amplification by 5'RACE using constant-segment primers produced TCR alpha and TCR beta cDNA libraries that carried sample barcodes and UMIs. Using its own MiXCR run on the 5' RACE reads, TCRdb lists one record per CDR3 protein. The sample has about 210,000 distinct CDR3 sequences, around 25% seen once. Findings and limits, study-wide: Mostly located in CM and EM were contracting CD4+ clones, with contracting CD8+ clones located in EMRA. The study found balanced CD4/CD8 in clones contracting day 15 to 85 and a CD4+ lean in later expanders.

The J gene is TRBJ2-5, the V gene TRBV9; TRBD2 agrees at 9 bases. The TCR sequence derives from an adult woman who had mild COVID-19 (a few samples of this study predate the infection). Cell type and time point are not known. Sequenced sample: PBMCs or a T cell subset sorted from them (not recorded which). Here the CDR3 DNA reads TGTGCCAGCAGCGCCCCACTCGGTGGTAGCGGGGGCCGGCCGAAAGAGACCCAGTACTTC. Translating gives CASSAPLGGSGGRPKETQYF.